These 26 T cell receptor beta chains share one sample of origin, sequenced in a study of T cell responses to AZD1222 COVID-19 vaccine. Method: immunoSEQ multiplex PCR; TCRdb's copy keeps in-frame clones and lacks some. This table has tens of thousands of clones, roughly 85% appearing once. The input for sequencing was peripheral blood, taken on day 0 of AZD1222 vaccination. The receptor source for this set is an adult in good health.

The chain recombines TRBV6-1 with TRBJ1-6; a possible D gene is TRBD1 (5 bases). With 2 bases removed from V and 5 bases from J, the gap between germline ends came to 10 bases. CDR1 is MNHNS and CDR2 is SASEGT in the germline V gene. The CDR3 runs 15 residues. Written as DNA, the CDR3 is TGTGCCAGCAGTGAACAAGGGGCCCATAATTCACCCCTCCACTTT. It encodes CASSEQGAHNSPLHF.

The chain links TRBV2 to TRBJ1-6, with D tentatively TRBD1 (5 bases). V was clipped by 0 bases and J by 9 bases, with 12 bases between them. Germline V lookup: CDR1 SNHLY, CDR2 FYNNEI. The CDR3 contains 15 residues. The CDR3 coding sequence is TGTGCCAGCAGTGAAGCGCGGCAGGGAGGTTCACCCCTCCACTTT. Its translation: CASSEARQGGSPLHF.

V gene TRBV5-1 combines with J gene TRBJ2-5, with 9 bases identical to TRBD2. The CDR3 consists of 15 residues. CDR1 and CDR2 from the germline V gene are SGHRS and YFSETQ. V was clipped by 6 bases and J by 5 bases; unmatched bases: 11. CDR3 coding DNA: TGCGCCAGCACGGTTAGCGGGGGCACCTGGGAGACCCAGTACTTC. Protein: CASTVSGGTWETQYF.

The chain uses TRBV30 and TRBJ1-5, with 7 positions matching TRBD1. V shed 2 bases and J 0 bases; nucleotides not matched to a gene: 1. This CDR3 has 14 residues. CDR1 and CDR2 from the germline V gene are GTSNPN and SVGIG (reference sequence). The CDR3 DNA sequence: TGTGCCTGGAGTCGGGACAGTAGCAATCAGCCCCAGCATTTT. Its translation is CAWSRDSSNQPQHF.

The chain links TRBV6-5 to TRBJ1-1; no firm D call. Per germline, CDR1 MNHEY and CDR2 SVGAGI. V lost 4 bases to trimming and J lost 5 bases, with 17 bases between them. The length of the CDR3 is 15 residues. CDR3 residues: CASSSYSLSTTEAFF. The DNA of the CDR3 is TGTGCCAGCAGTTCCTATTCGTTGTCGACGACTGAAGCTTTCTTT.

The rearrangement uses TRBV3-1 (or the pseudogene TRBV3-2) and TRBJ1-1, with 7 bases identical to TRBD1. The CDR3 sequence is 12 residues long. Germline lookup yields CDR1 LGHDT and CDR2 YNNKEL (reference sequence). The V gene end was trimmed by 3 bases and the J gene end by 8 bases; junction bases not matched to a gene: 3. CDR3 DNA: TGTGCCAGCAGCCAGACAGGGTTGGAAGCTTTCTTT. Its translation: CASSQTGLEAFF.

The rearrangement uses TRBV21-1 and TRBJ1-4; TRBD1 is the table's D call, not checked against the DNA. TRBV21-1 is designated a pseudogene. There are 16 residues in the CDR3. The CDR3 DNA reads TGTGCCAGCAGCACGGGGAACAGGGGTGCTAATGAAAAACTGTTTTTT. Residues: CASSTGNRGANEKLFF.

This clone was detected only a few times. The chain combines TRBV19 with TRBJ1-2; 10 bases match TRBD1. From germline, CDR1 is LNHDA and CDR2 SQIVND (reference sequence). Unmatched junction bases numbered 2, after V lost 8 bases and J lost 2 bases. The CDR3 has 13 amino acids. The CDR3 DNA reads as TGTGCCAGTTGGACAGGGGGAAACTATGGCTACACCTTC. This codes for CASWTGGNYGYTF.

The chain links TRBV27 to TRBJ2-5, with TRBD2 identical over 8 bases. The germline V gene has CDR1 MNHEY and CDR2 SMNVEV (reference sequence). V lost 6 bases and J lost 5; bases outside the gene matches: 8. This CDR3 is 14 amino acids long. In nucleotides, the CDR3 is TGTGCCAGCAGCCGGGGGGGTCTTCGGGAGACCCAGTACTTC. It yields the protein CASSRGGLRETQYF.

J is TRBJ2-2 and V is TRBV27; 8 bases match TRBD1. The J segment lost 6 bases and the V segment lost 6 bases, leaving 6 bases of the junction unmatched. The CDR3 consists of 14 residues. Germline V gives CDR1 MNHEY, CDR2 SMNVEV (reference sequence). CDR3 nucleotide sequence: TGTGCCAGCAGCCAAGACAGGGGCCCCGGGGAGCTGTTTTTT. It codes for CASSQDRGPGELFF.

V usage is TRBV5-1 and J usage is TRBJ2-5, with 10 bases aligning to TRBD2. With 0 bases clipped from V and 5 bases from J, the junction kept 10 bases outside the gene matches. Per the germline V gene, CDR1 is SGHRS and CDR2 is YFSETQ. This CDR3 spans 17 amino acids. CDR3 bases: TGCGCCAGCAGCTTGGGAGTGACTAGCGGGTTCGGGGAGACCCAGTACTTC. As protein: CASSLGVTSGFGETQYF.

The J gene is TRBJ2-2, the V gene TRBV29-1, with D perhaps being TRBD1 or TRBD2 (5 bases each). V was pared by 8 bases and J by 6 bases, with 13 bases between. This CDR3 region has 12 residues. Germline loops: CDR1 SQVTM, CDR2 ANQGSEA. CDR3 sequence reads: CSSRDGSGELFF. The DNA of the CDR3 is TGCAGCTCCCGGGACGGGTCCGGGGAGCTGTTTTTT.

The rearrangement uses TRBV6-5 and TRBJ1-3, with TRBD1 matching 7 bases. Per germline, CDR1 MNHEY and CDR2 SVGAGI. This CDR3 has 15 residues. Losses at the gene ends were 7 bases for V and 3 bases for J; bases not matched to a gene: 9. CDR3 coding DNA: TGTGCCAGCAATAGACAGGGCCCAGGTGGAAACACCATATATTTT. Translating gives CASNRQGPGGNTIYF.

The sample holds one count of this clone. V usage is TRBV7-2 and J usage is TRBJ2-5; D unclear. With 5 bases removed from V and 2 bases from J, the gap between germline ends came to 15 bases. The CDR3 has 15 amino acids. Germline V CDR1 and CDR2: SGHTA, FQGNSA. The CDR3 is CASSQTTLRQETQYF. The CDR3 DNA sequence: TGTGCCAGCAGCCAAACTACCCTGAGGCAAGAGACCCAGTACTTC.

The chain is built from TRBV11-2 and TRBJ2-7, with TRBD2 as a possible D gene (5 bases). This CDR3 is 12 amino acids long. Trimming cost V 5 bases and J 4 bases, with 9 bases left between them. CDR1 and CDR2 from the germline V gene are SGHAT and FQNNGV. The DNA for the CDR3 is TGTGCCAGCAGCAATTCGGGGTACGAGCAGTACTTC. This gives the protein CASSNSGYEQYF.

This chain links TRBV5-1 with TRBJ2-2, with TRBD2 identical over 10 bases. The V and J ends lost 7 bases and 3 bases, in that order; junction bases with no gene match: 9. This CDR3 spans 16 amino acids. Germline CDR1 and CDR2: SGHRS and YFSETQ. DNA for the CDR3: TGCGCCAGCCGGGAAACAGCGGGAGGGGACACCGGGGAGCTGTTTTTT. As protein: CASRETAGGDTGELFF.

This clone was seen just once. The chain combines TRBV5-1 with TRBJ1-2, with 7 bases identical to TRBD1. The germline CDR1 and CDR2 sequences are SGHRS and YFSETQ. J lost 4 bases, V lost 6 bases, and 6 bases had no gene match. The CDR3 is made up of 13 amino acids. The CDR3: CASTLTGSYGYTF. The CDR3 DNA follows: TGCGCCAGCACATTGACAGGGTCCTATGGCTACACCTTC.

The chain employs TRBV6-5 and TRBJ1-3, with D tentatively TRBD1 (6 bases). The CDR3 contains 14 residues. V gave up 4 bases and J gave up 9 bases, with 16 bases separating them. CDR1 MNHEY and CDR2 SVGAGI come from the germline V gene. CDR3: CASSSGTSGGTIYF. The CDR3 DNA reads as TGTGCCAGCAGTTCCGGGACATCCGGGGGCACCATATATTTT.

The chain has TRBV27 and TRBJ1-2; D might be TRBD1 (5 bases). The ends were cut back, 6 bases at V and 0 bases at J, with 14 bases in the middle. The germline CDR1 and CDR2 sequences are MNHEY and SMNVEV (reference sequence). The CDR3 has 15 residues. The CDR3 loop is CASSPLGRTNYGYTF. CDR3 DNA sequence: TGTGCCAGCAGCCCCTTGGGACGGACTAACTATGGCTACACCTTC.

V and J are TRBV4-1 and TRBJ2-7; a possible D gene is TRBD2 (5 bases). CDR3 length: 14 amino acids. Germline CDR1 is MGHRA and CDR2 is YSYEKL. With 6 bases removed from V and 6 bases from J, the gap between germline ends came to 18 bases. This chain's CDR3 is CASSQSSRLGEQYF. CDR3 coding DNA: TGCGCCAGCAGTCAGTCTAGCCGCTTAGGCGAGCAGTACTTC.

This clone was observed a handful of times. The rearrangement uses TRBV11-3 and TRBJ1-1, with D perhaps TRBD1 (6 bases). Deletions cut 6 bases from V and 1 base from J, with 15 bases between. CDR1 is SGHNT and CDR2 is YENEEA in the germline V gene. The CDR3 contains 15 residues. The CDR3 loop is CASRPRGAGNTEAFF. As DNA, the CDR3 is TGTGCCAGCAGGCCTCGGGGGGCTGGGAACACTGAAGCTTTCTTT.

The chain has TRBV18 and TRBJ2-3, with unresolved D. Trimming shortened V by 3 bases and J by 3 bases, and 16 bases separated the two germline ends. The V gene's germline CDR1 is KGHSH and CDR2 LQKENI. This CDR3 contains 16 residues. CDR3 residues: CASSPQTTKVTDTQYF. DNA of the CDR3: TGTGCCAGCTCACCGCAAACGACAAAAGTTACAGATACGCAGTATTTT.

This sequence joins TRBV11-2 and TRBJ1-5; D is unresolved. CDR3 length equals 13 residues. V lost 1 base, J lost 7 bases, and 8 bases lay in between. Germline loops: CDR1 SGHAT, CDR2 FQNNGV. DNA for the CDR3: TGTGCCAGCAGCTTAGGGCAGTCACAGCCCCAGCATTTT. It yields the protein CASSLGQSQPQHF.

The chain is built from TRBV10-2 and TRBJ2-6, with 7 positions matching TRBD1. The V segment lost 4 bases and the J segment 3 bases; nucleotides outside the gene matches: 9. Looked up from germline, CDR1 is WSHSY and CDR2 is SAAADI. The CDR3 has 17 amino acids. The CDR3, as DNA: TGCGCCAGCAGTGTCAGGCCGACAGGGCGTGGGGCCAACGTCCTGACTTTC. This encodes CASSVRPTGRGANVLTF.

The chain has TRBV7-8 and TRBJ1-5, with D unresolved. This CDR3 is built from 12 residues. Germline CDR1 reads SGHVS; CDR2 reads FQNEAQ. V lost 5 bases and J lost 7, with 9 bases in between. The CDR3 sequence: CASSLAGQPQHF. The CDR3 nucleotides read TGTGCCAGCAGCCTCGCCGGACAGCCCCAGCATTTT.

The genes are TRBV7-2 and TRBJ2-6; D is uncertain. The CDR3 totals 16 residues. V lost 1 base to trimming and J lost 0 bases, with 7 bases between them. Per germline, CDR1 SGHTA and CDR2 FQGNSA. CDR3 DNA: TGTGCCAGCAGCTTAGACGGGTCCTCTGGGGCCAACGTCCTGACTTTC. This gives the protein CASSLDGSSGANVLTF.